One and the same sample provided the 27 T cell receptor beta chains below, sequenced in a study of blood T cell repertoires in COVID-19. TCRdb's copy holds only in-frame clones and misses some; the assay was immunoSEQ multiplex PCR. Of hundreds of thousands of clones in the sample, nearly 90% are singletons; the top ten hold just under 1%. Material for sequencing was PBMCs or T cells enriched from blood (not recorded which). These receptor sequences come from a woman aged 25 to 39 who had recovered from COVID-19.

The table lists this clone with a count of one. The V and J genes are TRBV13 and TRBJ2-3, with D tentatively TRBD2 (6 bases). CDR1 is PRHDT and CDR2 is FYEKMQ in the germline V gene (reference sequence). Trimming took 3 bases from V and 0 from J, leaving 10 bases between them. The CDR3 covers 15 residues. The CDR3 sequence is CASSLGGKSTDTQYF. The CDR3 DNA reads TGTGCCAGCAGCTTGGGCGGGAAAAGCACAGATACGCAGTATTTT.

This chain links TRBV7-9 with TRBJ1-2; D is possibly TRBD1 (6 bases). Trimming pared 6 bases from V and 1 base from J, leaving 15 bases between. Germline V gene data show CDR1 as SEHNR and CDR2 as FQNEAQ (reference sequence). This CDR3 region has 15 residues. CDR3: CASSLQGFGNYGYTF. In nucleotides, the CDR3 is TGTGCCAGCAGTTTACAGGGATTTGGTAACTATGGCTACACCTTC.

The chain combines TRBV30 with TRBJ1-2; tentatively, D is TRBD1 (5 bases). V dropped 0 bases and J dropped 8 bases, with 13 bases sitting between them. Germline values: CDR1 GTSNPN, CDR2 SVGIG (reference sequence). This CDR3 has 13 residues. CDR3 bases: TGTGCCTGGAGTGTCCAGGACACGAGGGGCTACACCTTC. It yields the protein CAWSVQDTRGYTF.

The chain couples TRBV28 to TRBJ2-7; TRBD2 matches 9 bases. Per germline, CDR1 MDHEN and CDR2 SYDVKM. Trimming took 10 bases from V and 6 from J; bases not matched to a gene: 7. The CDR3 length is 12 residues. CDR3 in amino acids: CAMGLAGREQYF. The CDR3 DNA is TGTGCCATGGGGCTAGCGGGGCGCGAGCAGTACTTC.

This chain connects TRBV4-3 to TRBJ2-3; TRBD2 is a possible D gene (6 bases). The germline CDR1 and CDR2 sequences are LGHNA and YSLEER. The CDR3 covers 17 residues. V was pared by 1 base and J by 5 bases, with 19 bases between. CDR3 nucleotide sequence: TGCGCCAGCAGCCAAGGGAGGGGACGGCGGTCTAGAGATACGCAGTATTTT. Encoded protein: CASSQGRGRRSRDTQYF.

The chain couples TRBV15 to TRBJ1-2, with 9 bases fitting TRBD1. After removal of 2 bases from V and 2 bases from J, the junction contained 0 bases not matched to a gene. The CDR3 contains 14 residues. The germline V gene encodes CDR1 LNHNV and CDR2 YYDKDF (reference sequence). CDR3 bases: TGTGCCACCAGCAGAACAGGGGGCAACTATGGCTACACCTTC. The encoded protein is CATSRTGGNYGYTF.

The chain uses TRBV2 and TRBJ2-5; D is perhaps TRBD1 (6 bases). CDR1 SNHLY and CDR2 FYNNEI come from the germline V gene. The CDR3 consists of 16 residues. V gave up 6 bases and J gave up 5 bases, with 22 bases separating them. The CDR3 reads CASSPGHTPWRETQYF. In DNA, the CDR3 is TGTGCCAGCAGCCCGGGACACACTCCCTGGCGGGAGACCCAGTACTTC.

In its sample, this clone was seen a few times. V gene TRBV6-5 combines with J gene TRBJ1-2, with no clear D. Germline V CDR1 and CDR2: MNHEY, SVGAGI. The CDR3 extends over 14 amino acids. V lost 2 bases to trimming and J lost 7 bases, with 14 bases between them. The CDR3: CASSYDPQSGGYTF. The CDR3 nucleotides are TGTGCCAGCAGTTACGATCCTCAATCAGGTGGCTACACCTTC.

The V gene is TRBV11-2, the J gene TRBJ2-7; D may be TRBD1 (6 bases). The CDR3 contains 16 residues. In germline, CDR1 is SGHAT, CDR2 FQNNGV. V was cut by 5 bases and J by 1 base, with 18 bases left in between. DNA for the CDR3: TGTGCCAGCAGCCTACAGGGTCTTGACAGGTCCTACGAGCAGTACTTC. Its protein product is CASSLQGLDRSYEQYF.

The chain employs TRBV7-9 and TRBJ1-1; 10 bases fit TRBD1. This CDR3 has 15 amino acids. CDR1 and CDR2 from the germline V gene are SEHNR and FQNEAQ (reference sequence). J was trimmed by 10 bases and V by 4 bases; bases with no gene match: 12. The CDR3 loop reads CASSWPGQGLSGAFF. CDR3 nucleotides: TGTGCCAGCAGCTGGCCGGGACAGGGGTTGTCAGGAGCTTTCTTT.

This chain connects TRBV7-3 to TRBJ1-1; D is perhaps TRBD1 (6 bases). The CDR3 is made up of 15 amino acids. V lost 3 bases, J lost 0 bases, and 11 bases lay in between. The germline V gene encodes CDR1 SGHTA and CDR2 FQGTGA. The CDR3 DNA reads as TGTGCCAGCAGCTTCATTGGGGGCGTGAACACTGAAGCTTTCTTT. Protein: CASSFIGGVNTEAFF.

V is TRBV9 and J is TRBJ2-3; 15 bases are a match to TRBD2. CDR3 length equals 19 residues. The V gene's germline CDR1 is SGDLS and CDR2 YYNGEE. V lost 4 bases, J lost 3 bases, and 12 bases stayed unmatched. The CDR3 spells CASSRGTSGGIGMTDTQYF. The CDR3 DNA follows: TGTGCCAGCAGCCGAGGGACTAGCGGGGGGATCGGGATGACAGATACGCAGTATTTT.

The rearrangement joins TRBV18 to TRBJ1-1; the D gene is possibly TRBD1 (6 bases). CDR1 is KGHSH, CDR2 LQKENI, per germline. There are 14 residues in the CDR3. With 7 bases removed from V and 6 bases from J, the gap between germline ends came to 18 bases. CDR3 nucleotides: TGTGCCAGCTTAGATAGGGGGATAATCGCTGAAGCTTTCTTT. Translation gives CASLDRGIIAEAFF.

This chain uses TRBV18 with TRBJ2-2; 9 bases agree with TRBD1. The CDR3 runs 14 residues. Germline lookup yields CDR1 KGHSH and CDR2 LQKENI. V was pared by 5 bases and J by 4 bases, with 2 bases of the junction left unmatched. Here the CDR3 DNA reads TGTGCCAGCTCAAAGGGACAGGGCACCGGGGAGCTGTTTTTT. The encoded protein is CASSKGQGTGELFF.

The chain is built from TRBV5-1 and TRBJ1-2, with TRBD1 identical over 9 bases. CDR3 length equals 14 residues. Germline-derived CDR1 and CDR2 are SGHRS and YFSETQ. The ends lost 3 bases at V and 7 bases at J; junction bases unmatched: 7. In DNA, the CDR3 is TGCGCCAGCAGCTCTAATACAGGGGGCCGTGGCTACACCTTC. This encodes CASSSNTGGRGYTF.

For this clone: Other nucleotide sequences in the sample specify the same CDR3. The V call is TRBV5-1, the J call TRBJ1-1; D perhaps matches TRBD1 (5 bases). The germline V gene has CDR1 SGHRS and CDR2 YFSETQ. V lost 4 bases and J lost 4, with 11 bases in between. The CDR3 is 13 amino acids. Here the CDR3 DNA reads TGCGCCAGCAGCCTCTCGGGGGGCACTGAAGCTTTCTTT. Translating gives CASSLSGGTEAFF.

The chain is built from TRBV5-1 and TRBJ2-6, with unresolved D. CDR1 and CDR2 (germline): SGHRS, YFSETQ. The CDR3 totals 18 residues. The germline V and J ends were trimmed by 4 bases and 0 bases, with 17 bases remaining between them. CDR3 in DNA: TGCGCCAGCAGCCCCCGAGGATCAGCCAGCTCTGGGGCCAACGTCCTGACTTTC. Its translation: CASSPRGSASSGANVLTF.

The rearrangement uses TRBV4-2 and TRBJ1-5; the match to TRBD1 covers 10 bases. Germline loops: CDR1 LGHNA, CDR2 YNFKEQ. This CDR3 has 21 amino acids. After removal of 4 bases from V and 0 bases from J, the junction contained 18 bases not matched to a gene. CDR3 sequence (DNA): TGTGCCAGCAGCCCTTGCCCTGAGGGACAGGGGAGGAGGGCTAGCAATCAGCCCCAGCATTTT. Residues: CASSPCPEGQGRRASNQPQHF.

The chain combines TRBV5-5 with TRBJ2-5; 8 nucleotides match TRBD2. The germline V gene encodes CDR1 SGHKS and CDR2 YYEKEE (reference sequence). Losses at the gene ends were 1 base for V and 3 bases for J; bases not matched to a gene: 8. This CDR3 is 16 amino acids long. This CDR3 reads CASSLFPGGGEETQYF. CDR3 DNA sequence: TGTGCCAGCAGCTTGTTCCCCGGGGGGGGTGAAGAGACCCAGTACTTC.

The chain joins TRBV18 to TRBJ2-3, with D perhaps matching TRBD2 (5 bases). The CDR3 runs to 17 residues. Germline CDR1 reads KGHSH; CDR2 reads LQKENI. V was shortened by 1 base and J by 2 bases, with 16 bases between the two germline ends. The CDR3 sequence: CASSPLPAAATTDTQYF. The CDR3 nucleotides read TGTGCCAGCTCACCACTCCCAGCGGCGGCCACCACAGATACGCAGTATTTT.

This clone has a handful of counts. J is TRBJ1-2 and V is TRBV6-1; D gene unclear. From germline, CDR1 is MNHNS and CDR2 SASEGT. Deletions cut 1 base from V and 5 bases from J, with 11 bases between. CDR3 length equals 14 residues. The CDR3 is CASSEVGGRYGYTF. The CDR3 DNA reads as TGTGCCAGCAGTGAAGTTGGAGGGCGGTATGGCTACACCTTC.

The rearrangement joins TRBV20-1 to TRBJ2-1; maybe TRBD2 (6 bases). Germline assignment: CDR1 DFQATT and CDR2 SNEGSKA (reference sequence). V was clipped by 3 bases and J by 4 bases, with 16 bases between them. The CDR3 consists of 15 residues. In DNA, the CDR3 is TGCAGTGCTAGTGAGTTTGTGGCGGGGTACAATGAGCAGTTCTTC. Translated, it gives CSASEFVAGYNEQFF.

CDR3: CASSIMSQAFGELFF. The CDR3 DNA reads TGTGCCAGCAGCATCATGTCACAGGCGTTTGGGGAGCTGTTTTTT. The chain joins TRBV11-2 to TRBJ2-2; the D gene is possibly TRBD1 (5 bases). From germline, CDR1 is SGHAT and CDR2 FQNNGV. This CDR3 is built from 15 residues. V dropped 5 bases and J dropped 8 bases, with 18 bases sitting between them.

This chain joins TRBV4-2 and TRBJ2-5; D is perhaps TRBD2 (7 bases). Germline lookup yields CDR1 LGHNA and CDR2 YNFKEQ. V gave up 4 bases and J gave up 5 bases, with 23 bases separating them. The CDR3 length is 17 residues. The CDR3 here is CASSRVVQGGSGETQYF. The CDR3, as DNA: TGTGCCAGCAGCCGGGTGGTACAGGGAGGGTCAGGGGAGACCCAGTACTTC.

The chain couples TRBV28 to TRBJ2-7; D is unclear. V lost 6 bases to trimming and J lost 4 bases, with 10 bases between them. This CDR3 is 12 amino acids long. Germline V gene data show CDR1 as MDHEN and CDR2 as SYDVKM. The CDR3: CASSSTVYEQYF. CDR3 DNA sequence: TGTGCCAGCAGCAGTACAGTTTACGAGCAGTACTTC.

This chain uses TRBV13 with TRBJ2-7; 7 bases line up with TRBD1. The CDR3 is made up of 14 amino acids. Germline lookup yields CDR1 PRHDT and CDR2 FYEKMQ (reference sequence). V lost 4 bases to trimming and J lost 1 base; unmatched junction nucleotides: 4. CDR3 nucleotide sequence: TGTGCCAGCAGCTCCCGGGACAGTTCCTACGAGCAGTACTTC. It codes for CASSSRDSSYEQYF.

The genes are TRBV27 and TRBJ1-1, with 8 bases lining up with TRBD1. V lost 2 bases, J lost 7 bases, and 3 bases stayed unmatched. The CDR3 contains 13 residues. Germline loops: CDR1 MNHEY, CDR2 SMNVEV (reference sequence). This CDR3 reads CASSLQGADEAFF. The CDR3 region has the DNA TGTGCCAGCAGTTTACAGGGGGCGGATGAAGCTTTCTTT.